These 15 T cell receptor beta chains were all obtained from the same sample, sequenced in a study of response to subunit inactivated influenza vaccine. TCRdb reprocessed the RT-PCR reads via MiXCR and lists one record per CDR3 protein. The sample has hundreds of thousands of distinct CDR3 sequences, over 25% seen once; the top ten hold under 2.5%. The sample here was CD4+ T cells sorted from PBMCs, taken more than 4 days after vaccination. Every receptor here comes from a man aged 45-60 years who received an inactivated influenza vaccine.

This CDR3 is CASRTLAGYEQFF. As DNA, the CDR3 is TGTGCCAGCAGGACCCTAGCGGGGTATGAGCAGTTCTTC. The chain recombines TRBV3-1 with TRBJ2-1; 9 nucleotides match TRBD2. The CDR3 is made up of 13 amino acids. V lost 6 bases to trimming and J lost 8 bases; unmatched junction nucleotides: 5. CDR1 is LGHDT, CDR2 YNNKEL, per germline (reference sequence).

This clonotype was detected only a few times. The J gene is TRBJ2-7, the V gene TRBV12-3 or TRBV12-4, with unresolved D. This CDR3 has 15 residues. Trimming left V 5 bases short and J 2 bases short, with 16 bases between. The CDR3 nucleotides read TGTGCCAGCAGTCCCCCCCGGACGGCCGCCTACGAGCAGTACTTC. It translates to CASSPPRTAAYEQYF.

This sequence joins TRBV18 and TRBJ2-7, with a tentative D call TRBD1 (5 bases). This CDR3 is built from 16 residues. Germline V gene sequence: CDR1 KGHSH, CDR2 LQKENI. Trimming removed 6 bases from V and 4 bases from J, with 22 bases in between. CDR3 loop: CASSHPAWTRVYEQYF. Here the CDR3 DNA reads TGTGCCAGCTCTCACCCGGCCTGGACAAGGGTTTACGAGCAGTACTTC.

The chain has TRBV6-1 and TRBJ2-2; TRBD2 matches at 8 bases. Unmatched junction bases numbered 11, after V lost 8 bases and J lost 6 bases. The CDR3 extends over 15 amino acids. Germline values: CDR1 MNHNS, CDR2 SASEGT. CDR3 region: CASEGGLVLSGELFF. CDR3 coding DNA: TGTGCCAGCGAGGGGGGACTAGTTTTATCCGGGGAGCTGTTTTTT.

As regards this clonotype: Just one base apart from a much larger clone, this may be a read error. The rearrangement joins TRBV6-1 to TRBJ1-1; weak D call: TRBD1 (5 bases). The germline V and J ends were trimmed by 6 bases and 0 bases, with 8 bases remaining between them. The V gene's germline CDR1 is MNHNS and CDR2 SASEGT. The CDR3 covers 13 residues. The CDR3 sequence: CASREQVNTEAFF. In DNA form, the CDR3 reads TGTGCCAGCAGGGAACAGGTGAACACTGAAGCTTTCTTT.

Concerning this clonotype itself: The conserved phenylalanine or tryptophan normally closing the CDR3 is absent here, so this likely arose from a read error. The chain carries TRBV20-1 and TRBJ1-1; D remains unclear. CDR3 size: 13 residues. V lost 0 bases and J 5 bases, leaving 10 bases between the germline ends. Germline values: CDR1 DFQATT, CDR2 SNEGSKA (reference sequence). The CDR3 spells CSARETFGTEAFL. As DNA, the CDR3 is TGCAGTGCTAGAGAAACTTTCGGGACTGAAGCTTTCCTT.

The CDR3 loop reads CSVERVEKLFF. The CDR3 DNA follows: TGCAGCGTTGAACGTGTTGAAAAACTGTTTTTT. The rearrangement links TRBV29-1 to TRBJ1-4; unclear D gene. The V gene's germline CDR1 is SQVTM and CDR2 ANQGSEA. This CDR3 spans 11 amino acids. Trimming removed 2 bases at V and 7 bases at J, with 5 bases between.

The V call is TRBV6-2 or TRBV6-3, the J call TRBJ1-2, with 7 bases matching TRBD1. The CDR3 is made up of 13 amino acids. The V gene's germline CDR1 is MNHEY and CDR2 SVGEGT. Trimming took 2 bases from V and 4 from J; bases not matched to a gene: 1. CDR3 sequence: CASSYGDSYGYTF. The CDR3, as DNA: TGTGCCAGCAGTTACGGGGACAGCTATGGCTACACCTTC.

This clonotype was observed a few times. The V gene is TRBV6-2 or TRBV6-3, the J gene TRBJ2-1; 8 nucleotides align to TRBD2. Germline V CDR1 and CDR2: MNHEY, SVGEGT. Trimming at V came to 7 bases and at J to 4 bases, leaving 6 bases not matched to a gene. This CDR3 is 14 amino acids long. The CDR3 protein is CASMNGGAYNEQFF. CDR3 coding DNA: TGTGCCAGCATGAACGGGGGGGCATACAATGAGCAGTTCTTC.

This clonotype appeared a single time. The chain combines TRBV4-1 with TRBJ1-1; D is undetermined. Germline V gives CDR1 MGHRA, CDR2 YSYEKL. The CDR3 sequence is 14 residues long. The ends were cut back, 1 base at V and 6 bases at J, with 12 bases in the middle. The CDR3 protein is CASSQGLGRAEAFF. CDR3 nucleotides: TGCGCCAGCAGCCAAGGTCTAGGCCGGGCTGAAGCTTTCTTT.

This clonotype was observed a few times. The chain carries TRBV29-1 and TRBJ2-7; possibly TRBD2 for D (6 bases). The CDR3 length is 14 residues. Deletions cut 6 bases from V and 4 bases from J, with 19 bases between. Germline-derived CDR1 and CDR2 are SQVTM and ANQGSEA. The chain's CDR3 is CSVETGSNKYEQYF. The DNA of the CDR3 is TGCAGCGTCGAGACCGGGAGCAACAAGTACGAGCAGTACTTC.

The CDR3 loop is CASSLVRGGPVDTQYF. In DNA form, the CDR3 reads TGCGCCAGCAGCTTGGTCCGGGGGGGCCCCGTAGATACGCAGTATTTT. The gene calls are TRBV5-1 and TRBJ2-3; 8 positions match TRBD2. Trimming took 0 bases from V and 5 from J; bases not matched to a gene: 8. Germline assignment: CDR1 SGHRS and CDR2 YFSETQ. The CDR3 extends over 16 amino acids.

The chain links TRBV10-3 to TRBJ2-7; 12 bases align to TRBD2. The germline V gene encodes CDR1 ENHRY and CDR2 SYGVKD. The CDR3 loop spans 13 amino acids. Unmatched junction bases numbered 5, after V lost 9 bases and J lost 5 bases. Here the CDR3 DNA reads TGTGCCATAAAACTAGCGGGAGGCGACGAGCAGTACTTC. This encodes CAIKLAGGDEQYF.

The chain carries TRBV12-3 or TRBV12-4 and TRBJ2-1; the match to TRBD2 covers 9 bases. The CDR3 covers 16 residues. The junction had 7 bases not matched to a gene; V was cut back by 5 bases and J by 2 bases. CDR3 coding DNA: TGTGCCAGCAGTCCCTATGGCGGGAGGGCCTACAATGAGCAGTTCTTC. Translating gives CASSPYGGRAYNEQFF.

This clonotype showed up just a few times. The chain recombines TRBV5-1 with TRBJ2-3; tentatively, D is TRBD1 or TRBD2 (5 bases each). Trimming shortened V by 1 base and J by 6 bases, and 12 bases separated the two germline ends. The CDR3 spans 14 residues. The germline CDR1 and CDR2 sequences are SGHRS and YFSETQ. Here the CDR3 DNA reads TGCGCCAGCAGCTTGTTGGGGGTCGCGGATACGCAGTATTTT. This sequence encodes CASSLLGVADTQYF.